This T cell receptor beta chain was obtained from a study of blood T cell repertoires in COVID-19. Overall study: T cells, B-cell-depleted T cells, or PBMCs supplied cDNA or gDNA.

V was clipped by 7 bases and J by 7 bases; unmatched bases: 9. The CDR3 totals 12 residues. Germline CDR1 reads SQVTM; CDR2 reads ANQGSEA. In the authors' methods: How many nucleated cells were present was estimated from reference gene primer amplification. The method was immunoSEQ multiplex PCR; TCRdb's version includes in-frame clones alone and lacks a portion of them. For V, J and clone size, that table is used; D and trimming come from the DNA. The table lists a few hundred thousand clones, around 82% of them singletons. This receptor was taken from a woman aged 50 to 60 with acute or convalescent COVID-19. The sample taken for sequencing was peripheral blood. V and J are TRBV29-1 and TRBJ1-1, with 7 positions matching TRBD1. CDR3 in DNA: TGCAGCGCCGAGGGACAGTACCTTGAAGCTTTCTTT. It yields the protein CSAEGQYLEAFF.